The rows below give T cell receptor beta chains drawn from one sample of a study of vaccination effects on CD4 cells after COVID-19. No antigen has been assigned to these receptors. TCRdb's table, derived via immunoSEQ multiplex PCR, lists solely in-frame clones and lacks some. The sample yields 65,000 or so clones, 65% to 85% seen once. Source: CD4+ T cells from PBMCs cultured with HCoV-NL63 spike peptides, taken before COVID-19 vaccination. Every receptor here comes from a human donor who received a COVID-19 vaccine. Each CDR3 is given with its conserved first and last residue. D genes are given only for firm matches. The size of a clone is reported for some rows only, either as once, few or many, or as a class for expanded clones.

NA,TRBJ2-2,TRBD1,TRBV6-4,CASSLQGAVGELFF,TGTGCCAGCAGTCTACAGGGGGCCGTCGGGGAGCTGTTTTTT
NA,TRBJ1-2,TRBD1,TRBV5-1,CASSFATGSYGYTF,TGCGCCAGCAGCTTCGCGACAGGGAGCTATGGCTACACCTTC
NA,TRBJ2-3,TRBD1,TRBV6-5,CASRSTGTGDTQYF,TGTGCCAGCAGGAGTACCGGGACAGGGGATACGCAGTATTTT
NA,TRBJ1-2,NA,TRBV5-1,CASSADSYGYTF,TGCGCCAGCAGCGCGGACAGCTATGGCTACACCTTC
NA,TRBJ1-5,NA,TRBV5-6,CASSLRRSGNQPQHF,TGTGCCAGCAGCTTGCGCAGGAGCGGCAATCAGCCCCAGCATTTT
NA,TRBJ1-5,NA,TRBV30,CAWGTRGSIWPQHF,TGTGCCTGGGGGACCCGGGGCTCGATTTGGCCCCAGCATTTT
NA,TRBJ2-1,TRBD1,TRBV24-1,CATSDTGQGRGEQFF,TGTGCCACCAGTGATACCGGACAGGGAAGAGGTGAGCAGTTCTTC
NA,TRBJ1-3,NA,TRBV2,CASSDNNSGNTIYF,TGTGCCAGCAGTGATAACAACTCTGGAAACACCATATATTTT
NA,TRBJ1-2,TRBD1,TRBV9,CASSVEGQGTNYGYTF,TGTGCCAGCAGCGTAGAAGGACAGGGGACCAACTATGGCTACACCTTC
NA,TRBJ2-2,TRBD1,TRBV9,CASSLRQGVTGELFF,TGTGCCAGCAGCCTCCGACAGGGTGTCACCGGGGAGCTGTTTTTT
NA,TRBJ1-1,NA,TRBV5-6,CASTTRGGNTEAFF,TGTGCCAGCACCACCCGGGGAGGGAACACTGAAGCTTTCTTT
NA,TRBJ1-2,NA,TRBV27,CASSFTALARYGYTF,TGTGCCAGCAGTTTCACGGCTCTGGCAAGGTATGGCTACACCTTC
NA,TRBJ1-6,NA,TRBV5-8,CASRGSGHPSSYNSPLHF,TGTGCCAGCAGGGGTTCGGGACACCCGAGCTCCTATAATTCACCCCTCCACTTT
once,TRBJ2-2,NA,TRBV7-3,CARGDGANTGELFF,TGTGCCAGGGGGGATGGGGCGAACACCGGGGAGCTGTTTTTT
NA,TRBJ1-3,NA,TRBV5-1,CASSLEGVAGTGNTIYF,TGCGCCAGCAGCTTGGAGGGCGTCGCGGGCACTGGAAACACCATATATTTT
once,TRBJ1-1,NA,TRBV9,CASRRLLNTEAFF,TGTGCCAGCAGGCGCCTCCTGAACACTGAAGCTTTCTTT
NA,TRBJ2-3,NA,TRBV21-1,CASSKSARVGETDTQYF,TGTGCCAGCAGCAAATCCGCCCGGGTTGGAGAGACAGATACGCAGTATTTT
few,TRBJ2-1,NA,TRBV18,CASSPPQGGTYNEQFF,TGTGCCAGCTCACCTCCACAGGGAGGGACCTACAATGAGCAGTTCTTC
medium-sized,TRBJ1-5,NA,TRBV7-2,CASSSQTGHQNQPQHF,TGTGCCAGCAGCTCGCAAACCGGACACCAGAATCAGCCCCAGCATTTT
NA,TRBJ1-2,NA,TRBV5-4,CASSLETGSTLRSYGYTF,TGTGCCAGCAGCTTAGAAACAGGGTCTACCCTAAGGAGTTATGGCTACACCTTC
NA,TRBJ2-1,NA,TRBV7-3,CASSSRQHNEQFF,TGTGCCAGCAGCTCCCGACAGCACAATGAGCAGTTCTTC